This TCR beta chain emerged from a study of OX40 agonist ivuxolimab in advanced cancers. Whole-study context: The dose of intravenous ivuxolimab that patients received every 2 weeks ranged from 0.01 to 10 mg/kg.

To note about this clone: What it binds is unknown.

This CDR3 has 15 residues. Method: immunoSEQ multiplex PCR; TCRdb's copy keeps in-frame clones and lacks some. The sample contains 9,500 to 14,000 clones, approximately 80% of which appear only once. Study-wide points: Average numbers of expanded clones were greater in CD8+ T cells than in CD4+.

This clonotype was sampled from an adult with an advanced solid tumor such as melanoma, head and neck, liver or kidney cancer. The material was CD4+ or CD8+ T cells sorted from blood, obtained in a trial of the OX40 agonist ivuxolimab. This rearrangement joins TRBV12-1 to TRBJ2-7. TRBV12-1 is a known pseudogene. The CDR3 DNA is TGTGCCAGCAGCCCGGGACGGCCACCTTCCTACGAGCAGTACTTC. This gives the protein CASSPGRPPSYEQYF.